The entry that follows covers one T cell receptor beta chain sequence. Trimming cost V 7 bases and J 10 bases, with 14 bases left between them. CDR1 is LNHDA and CDR2 is SQIVND in the germline V gene (reference sequence). CDR3 length equals 13 residues. The data stem from a study of blood T cell repertoires in COVID-19. As originally analysed: Reference gene primer amplification gave estimated nucleated cell counts. The repertoire was sequenced with immunoSEQ multiplex PCR; TCRdb's copy has only in-frame clones and lacks some. V, J and clone size are taken as reported in that table, and D and trimming were inferred from the DNA itself. The sample has about 200,000 clones, around 84% seen once.

The source material was peripheral blood. The origin of this receptor is a man aged 55 to 70 with acute or convalescent COVID-19. The chain has TRBV19 and TRBJ1-6; no clear D. CDR3 nucleotide sequence: TGTGCCAGTACCTCCTCGGCGGGGTCACCCCTCCACTTT. Its protein product is CASTSSAGSPLHF.